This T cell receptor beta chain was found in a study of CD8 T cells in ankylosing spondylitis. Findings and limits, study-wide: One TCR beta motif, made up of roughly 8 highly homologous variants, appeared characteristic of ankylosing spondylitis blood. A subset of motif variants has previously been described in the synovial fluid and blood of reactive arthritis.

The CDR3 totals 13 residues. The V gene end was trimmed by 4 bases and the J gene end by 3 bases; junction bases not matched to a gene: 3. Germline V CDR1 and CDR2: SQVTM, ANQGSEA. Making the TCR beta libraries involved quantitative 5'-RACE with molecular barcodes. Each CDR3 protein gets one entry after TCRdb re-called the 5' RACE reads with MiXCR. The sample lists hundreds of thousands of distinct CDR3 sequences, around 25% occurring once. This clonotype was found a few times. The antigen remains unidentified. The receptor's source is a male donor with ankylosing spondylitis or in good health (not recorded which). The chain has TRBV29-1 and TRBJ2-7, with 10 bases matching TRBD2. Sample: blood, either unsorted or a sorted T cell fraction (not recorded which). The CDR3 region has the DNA TGCAGCGTTGGGACTAGCGGAAACTACGAGCAGTACTTC. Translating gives CSVGTSGNYEQYF.